This is a list of T cell receptor beta chains from one sample in a study of blood T cell repertoires in COVID-19. Generated by immunoSEQ multiplex PCR, the TCRdb table keeps only in-frame clones and is missing some. The table has around 150,000 clones, around 93% seen once; the top ten hold approximately 4.9%. Material: peripheral blood. These receptors were collected from a man aged 25-45 years with COVID-19, enrolled during active disease. Both conserved end residues are part of each CDR3. The order of the fields is J gene, D gene, V gene, CDR3 protein. D genes are given only for firm matches.

TRBJ1-4 | . | TRBV7-2 | CASSFKLDSNEKLFF
TRBJ1-1 | TRBD1 | TRBV6-5 | CASSSWTGDTEAFF
TRBJ2-1 | TRBD2 | TRBV6-1 | CASSGGTSGRAYNEQFF
TRBJ1-4 | . | TRBV6-2/TRBV6-3 | CASSGESGLGKLFF
TRBJ1-4 | TRBD1 | TRBV6-5 | CASKAGGFEKLFF
TRBJ1-6 | . | TRBV2 | CASSEDRASNNSPLHF
TRBJ2-7 | . | TRBV18 | CASSPPETYEQYF
TRBJ2-5 | . | TRBV29-1 | CSVEGRLRRETQYF
TRBJ2-6 | TRBD1 | TRBV10-3 | CAISTGQTNSGANVLTF
TRBJ1-1 | . | TRBV7-9 | CASSLAGGLGDTEAFF
TRBJ2-7 | TRBD1 | TRBV19 | CASSWGQGDEQYF
TRBJ2-3 | TRBD1 | TRBV4-2 | CASSQDINRGTQITQYF
TRBJ2-7 | TRBD1 | TRBV18 | CASSPTGAYEQYF
TRBJ2-3 | TRBD1 | TRBV27 | CASSPGTGGVDTDTQYF
TRBJ1-1 | TRBD1 | TRBV30 | CAWSGQGYTEAFF
TRBJ2-7 | TRBD1 | TRBV4-3 | CASSQDGTGNLDEQYF
TRBJ1-5 | . | TRBV27 | CASSRGGGNQPQHF
TRBJ1-1 | . | TRBV18 | CASSPYRGLNTEAFF
TRBJ2-1 | . | TRBV2 | CASRRGIITYNEQFF
TRBJ1-1 | . | TRBV29-1 | CSVGQSNTEAFF
TRBJ1-2 | TRBD1 | TRBV27 | CASSLNPGQKSGYTF
TRBJ2-1 | TRBD2 | TRBV18 | CASSPFYGGTSGGHSYNEQFF
TRBJ1-4 | TRBD1 | TRBV29-1 | CSVGRDSSTNEKLFF
TRBJ2-1 | TRBD2 | TRBV11-2 | CASSSYGGSSYNEQFF
TRBJ1-5 | . | TRBV5-6 | CASSWGLYSNQPQHF
TRBJ2-7 | . | TRBV4-2 | CASSPTVGEALYGYEQYF
TRBJ1-1 | . | TRBV7-9 | CATGGTEAFF
TRBJ2-2 | TRBD2 | TRBV19 | CASNYIINRGGTGELFF
TRBJ2-7 | TRBD1 | TRBV5-1 | CASSFTGTGVYEQYF
TRBJ1-3 | . | TRBV19 | CASSTDRSSGNTIYF
TRBJ2-1 | . | TRBV7-2 | CASSPNSGEQFF
TRBJ1-2 | . | TRBV7-9 | CASSLVRGIYGYTF
TRBJ1-1 | TRBD1 | TRBV29-1 | CSAHRQGGGGTEAFF
TRBJ2-3 | TRBD1 | TRBV18 | CASSPQGAPTDTQYF
TRBJ2-1 | TRBD1 | TRBV7-3 | CASSLTQGTYNEQFF
TRBJ1-2 | . | TRBV3-1/TRBV3-2 | CASSLPGTYGYTF
TRBJ1-2 | . | TRBV3-1/TRBV3-2 | CASGGPRNYGYTF
TRBJ2-3 | . | TRBV10-3 | CAISDQTDTQYF
TRBJ1-6 | . | TRBV2 | CASTPGLSYNSPLHF
TRBJ1-1 | . | TRBV9 | CASSVGTNTEAFF
TRBJ1-2 | . | TRBV19 | CASSMGLRGSSYTF
TRBJ1-2 | . | TRBV6-2/TRBV6-3 | CASSYGHPYGYTF
TRBJ1-5 | TRBD1 | TRBV6-2/TRBV6-3 | CASSTWGQGGNQPQHF
TRBJ2-7 | . | TRBV7-9 | CASRGRGGWEQYF
TRBJ2-7 | TRBD1 | TRBV18 | CASSPVTGTGGGEQYF
TRBJ1-3 | TRBD1 | TRBV11-2 | CASSFTQGATGNTIYF
TRBJ2-7 | . | TRBV28 | CASSPMGSYEQYF
TRBJ2-7 | . | TRBV15 | CATSRGRGYEQYF
TRBJ1-2 | TRBD1 | TRBV2 | CASSLSSTGADSNYGYTF
TRBJ1-5 | . | TRBV7-2 | CASSLGGYSNQPQHF
TRBJ1-1 | TRBD1 | TRBV10-3 | CAISGQGTNTEAFF
TRBJ2-3 | TRBD1 | TRBV9 | CASSPRTGSTDTQYF
TRBJ1-5 | TRBD1 | TRBV4-1 | CASSRSTGQGNQPQHF
TRBJ2-2 | . | TRBV21-1 | CASSKGLAGGPAGELFF
TRBJ1-1 | . | TRBV10-3 | CAISELGAQNTEAFF
TRBJ1-3 | . | TRBV25-1 | CASALGGNTIYF
TRBJ2-7 | TRBD1 | TRBV6-2/TRBV6-3 | CASSHGQGASSYEQYF
TRBJ2-7 | TRBD2 | TRBV4-1 | CASSRKGTSGNEIRPYEQYF
TRBJ2-5 | TRBD1 | TRBV7-7 | CASSLEPTGARETQYF